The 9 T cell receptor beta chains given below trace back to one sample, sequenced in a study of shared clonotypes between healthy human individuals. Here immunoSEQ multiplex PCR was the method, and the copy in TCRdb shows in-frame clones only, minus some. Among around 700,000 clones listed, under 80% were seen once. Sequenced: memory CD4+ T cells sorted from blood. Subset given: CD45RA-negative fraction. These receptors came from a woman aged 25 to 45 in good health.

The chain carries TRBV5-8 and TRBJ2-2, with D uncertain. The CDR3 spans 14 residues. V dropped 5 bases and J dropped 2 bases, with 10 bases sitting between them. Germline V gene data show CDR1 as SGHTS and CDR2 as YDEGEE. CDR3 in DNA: TGTGCCAGCAGAGATTATCCTAACACCGGGGAGCTGTTTTTT. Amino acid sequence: CASRDYPNTGELFF.

CDR3 sequence reads: CASSYSREKTEAFF. As DNA, the CDR3 is TGTGCCAGCAGTTATAGCAGGGAGAAAACTGAAGCTTTCTTT. The chain joins TRBV6-1 to TRBJ1-1; TRBD1 is a possible D gene (5 bases). V lost 5 bases, J lost 5 bases, and 15 bases lay in between. Germline values: CDR1 MNHNS, CDR2 SASEGT. CDR3 length equals 14 residues.

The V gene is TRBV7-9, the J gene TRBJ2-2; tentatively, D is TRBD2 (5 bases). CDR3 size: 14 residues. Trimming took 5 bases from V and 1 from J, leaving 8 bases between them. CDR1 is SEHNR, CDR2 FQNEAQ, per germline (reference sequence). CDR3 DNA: TGTGCCAGCAGCCCCGCGGGGAACACCGGGGAGCTGTTTTTT. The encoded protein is CASSPAGNTGELFF.

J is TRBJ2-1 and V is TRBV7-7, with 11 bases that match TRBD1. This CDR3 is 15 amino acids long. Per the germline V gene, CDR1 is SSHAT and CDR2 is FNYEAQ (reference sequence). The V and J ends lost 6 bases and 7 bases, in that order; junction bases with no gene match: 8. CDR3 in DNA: TGTGCCAGCAGTAAGGCCGGGACAGGGGGAAATGAGCAGTTCTTC. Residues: CASSKAGTGGNEQFF.

The CDR3 loop is CASSYQGQGAEELFF. In DNA, the CDR3 is TGTGCCAGCAGCTACCAGGGGCAGGGCGCGGAAGAACTGTTTTTT. The chain couples TRBV7-9 to TRBJ1-4; TRBD1 might be the D (6 bases). Trimming shortened V by 4 bases and J by 12 bases, and 21 bases separated the two germline ends. The CDR3 totals 15 residues. Germline CDR1 SEHNR, CDR2 FQNEAQ (reference sequence).

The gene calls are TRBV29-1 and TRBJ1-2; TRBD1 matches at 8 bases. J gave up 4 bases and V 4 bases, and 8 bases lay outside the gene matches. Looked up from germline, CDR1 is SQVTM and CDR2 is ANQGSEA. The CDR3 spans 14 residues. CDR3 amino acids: CSVGQGSSAYGYTF. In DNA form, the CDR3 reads TGCAGCGTTGGACAGGGGTCGTCCGCCTATGGCTACACCTTC.

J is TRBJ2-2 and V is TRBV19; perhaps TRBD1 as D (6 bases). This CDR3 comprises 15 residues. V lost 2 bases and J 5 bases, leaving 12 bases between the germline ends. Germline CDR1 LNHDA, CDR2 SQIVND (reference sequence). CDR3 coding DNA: TGTGCCAGTAGTATATCGGGACAAGTGACCGGGGAGCTGTTTTTT. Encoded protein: CASSISGQVTGELFF.

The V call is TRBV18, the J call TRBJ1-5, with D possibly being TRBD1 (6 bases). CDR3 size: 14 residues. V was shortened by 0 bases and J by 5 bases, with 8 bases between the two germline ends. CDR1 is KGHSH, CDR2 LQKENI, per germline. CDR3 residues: CASSPPGGYQPQHF. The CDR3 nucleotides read TGTGCCAGCTCACCACCAGGGGGGTATCAGCCCCAGCATTTT.

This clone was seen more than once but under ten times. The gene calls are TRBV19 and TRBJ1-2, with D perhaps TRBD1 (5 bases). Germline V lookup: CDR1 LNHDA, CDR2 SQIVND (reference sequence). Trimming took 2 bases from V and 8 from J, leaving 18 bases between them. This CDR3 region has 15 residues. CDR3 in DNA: TGTGCCAGTAGTATATCCGGGACCCGGGGAGGAGGCTACACCTTC. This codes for CASSISGTRGGGYTF.